These T cell receptor beta chains were read from a single sample in a study of T cell responses to AZD1222 COVID-19 vaccine. Measured with immunoSEQ multiplex PCR; TCRdb has only the in-frame clones, and not every one. The sample carries roughly 120,000 clones, about 88% recorded once. The sample in question was peripheral blood, obtained on day 0 of AZD1222 vaccination. These receptors originate from an adult in good health. CDR3s include the opening cysteine and the closing phenylalanine or tryptophan. D genes are given only for firm matches. Only some rows state a clone size, as once, few, many or a class for expanded clones.

j_call: TRBJ1-2
clone_size: NA
v_call: TRBV2
d_call: NA
cdr3_nt: TGTGCCAGCCATTATGAGTCTCCCTCTCGCTATGGCTACACCTTC
cdr3_aa: CASHYESPSRYGYTF

j_call: TRBJ1-5
clone_size: NA
v_call: TRBV24-1
d_call: TRBD1
cdr3_nt: TGTGCCACAACAGGGGGCAATCAGCCCCAGCATTTT
cdr3_aa: CATTGGNQPQHF

j_call: TRBJ1-2
clone_size: NA
v_call: TRBV11-2
d_call: NA
cdr3_nt: TGTGCCAGCAGCCTCGACAACTTAGGTGGCTACACCTTC
cdr3_aa: CASSLDNLGGYTF

j_call: TRBJ1-1
clone_size: NA
v_call: TRBV6-2/TRBV6-3
d_call: TRBD1
cdr3_nt: TGTGCCAGCAGTTACGGGACAGGGGGTTACACTGAAGCTTTCTTT
cdr3_aa: CASSYGTGGYTEAFF

j_call: TRBJ1-6
clone_size: NA
v_call: TRBV11-3
d_call: NA
cdr3_nt: TGTGCCAGCAGCTCAACTCAGGCTTCACCCCTCCACTTT
cdr3_aa: CASSSTQASPLHF

j_call: TRBJ1-2
clone_size: NA
v_call: TRBV6-2/TRBV6-3
d_call: NA
cdr3_nt: TGTGCCAGCAGCGAGGGTCAAGGCTACACCTTC
cdr3_aa: CASSEGQGYTF

j_call: TRBJ2-1
clone_size: NA
v_call: TRBV6-5
d_call: TRBD2
cdr3_nt: TGTGCCAGCAGCCACGGACTAGCCTCCTACAATGAGCAGTTCTTC
cdr3_aa: CASSHGLASYNEQFF

j_call: TRBJ2-5
clone_size: NA
v_call: TRBV6-4
d_call: NA
cdr3_nt: TGTGCCAGCAGTGACCTACCAACGGTAGGCCCAGGGACCCAGTACTTC
cdr3_aa: CASSDLPTVGPGTQYF

j_call: TRBJ2-2
clone_size: NA
v_call: TRBV5-4
d_call: NA
cdr3_nt: TGTGCCAGCAGGAGGGGCCCCGGGGAGCTGTTTTTT
cdr3_aa: CASRRGPGELFF

j_call: TRBJ2-3
clone_size: NA
v_call: TRBV2
d_call: NA
cdr3_nt: TGTGCCAGCACTGAACAGGGAGCCCGGGATACGCAGTATTTT
cdr3_aa: CASTEQGARDTQYF

j_call: TRBJ2-7
clone_size: few
v_call: TRBV5-4
d_call: NA
cdr3_nt: TGTGCCAGCAGCTTGGGTGCAGGGAGGAGCGAGCAGTACTTC
cdr3_aa: CASSLGAGRSEQYF

j_call: TRBJ1-5
clone_size: NA
v_call: TRBV7-9
d_call: NA
cdr3_nt: TGTGCCAGCACCGAAACAGGTTCCAATCAGCCCCAGCATTTT
cdr3_aa: CASTETGSNQPQHF

j_call: TRBJ1-5
clone_size: NA
v_call: TRBV24-1
d_call: NA
cdr3_nt: TGTGCCACCAGTGATTCAGGGATCGGACATAGCAATCAGCCCCAGCATTTT
cdr3_aa: CATSDSGIGHSNQPQHF

j_call: TRBJ1-1
clone_size: NA
v_call: TRBV7-9
d_call: NA
cdr3_nt: TGTGCCAGCAGCTTAGTCGCCCCAGAAGCTTTCTTT
cdr3_aa: CASSLVAPEAFF

j_call: TRBJ1-5
clone_size: NA
v_call: TRBV27
d_call: NA
cdr3_nt: TGTGCCAGCAGTTTAAATCCCAGGGGTCAGCCCCAGCATTTT
cdr3_aa: CASSLNPRGQPQHF

j_call: TRBJ2-1
clone_size: NA
v_call: TRBV5-1
d_call: NA
cdr3_nt: TGCGCCAGCAGCTTGGGTGGGAGCTCCTACAATGAGCAGTTCTTC
cdr3_aa: CASSLGGSSYNEQFF

j_call: TRBJ1-2
clone_size: NA
v_call: TRBV4-1
d_call: NA
cdr3_nt: TGCGCCAGCAGCCAAGAAGGGCAGGGAAACTATGGCTACACCTTC
cdr3_aa: CASSQEGQGNYGYTF

j_call: TRBJ1-1
clone_size: NA
v_call: TRBV23-1
d_call: TRBD1
cdr3_nt: TGCGCCAGCAAAAGACGGGACAGGATGAACACTGAAGCTTTCTTT
cdr3_aa: CASKRRDRMNTEAFF

j_call: TRBJ1-2
clone_size: NA
v_call: TRBV12-3/TRBV12-4
d_call: TRBD1
cdr3_nt: TGTGCCAGCAGCGGACAGGGCTCTGGCTACACCTTC
cdr3_aa: CASSGQGSGYTF

j_call: TRBJ1-1
clone_size: NA
v_call: TRBV5-1
d_call: NA
cdr3_nt: TGCGCCAGCAGCCCCCGACAGGTCCCCACTGAAGCTTTCTTT
cdr3_aa: CASSPRQVPTEAFF

j_call: TRBJ1-2
clone_size: NA
v_call: TRBV4-2
d_call: NA
cdr3_nt: TGTGCCAGCAGCCAAGATTACCGGGTCCATGGCTACACCTTC
cdr3_aa: CASSQDYRVHGYTF

j_call: TRBJ2-1
clone_size: NA
v_call: TRBV27
d_call: NA
cdr3_nt: TGTGCCAGCAGTTTTAACCCGGGCGCGGTAGCTGGGTACAATGAGCAGTTCTTC
cdr3_aa: CASSFNPGAVAGYNEQFF

j_call: TRBJ2-7
clone_size: NA
v_call: TRBV5-6
d_call: NA
cdr3_nt: TGTGCCAGCAGCTTGGCGAGGTACGAGCAGTACTTC
cdr3_aa: CASSLARYEQYF

j_call: TRBJ2-3
clone_size: medium-sized
v_call: TRBV6-4
d_call: TRBD1
cdr3_nt: TGTGCCAGCAGTGACTCAGGGGGCGCAGATACGCAGTATTTT
cdr3_aa: CASSDSGGADTQYF

j_call: TRBJ1-1
clone_size: few
v_call: TRBV12-3/TRBV12-4
d_call: NA
cdr3_nt: TGTGCCAGCAGTTTCCGCCCGAACACTGAAGCTTTCTTT
cdr3_aa: CASSFRPNTEAFF

j_call: TRBJ2-1
clone_size: NA
v_call: TRBV9
d_call: NA
cdr3_nt: TGTGCCAGCAGCGTAGATCCCAAAGGGTCCTACAATGAGCAGTTCTTC
cdr3_aa: CASSVDPKGSYNEQFF

j_call: TRBJ2-3
clone_size: NA
v_call: TRBV19
d_call: NA
cdr3_nt: TGTGCCAGTAGTACCCGGGATAGCGGAGCCTCAGATACGCAGTATTTT
cdr3_aa: CASSTRDSGASDTQYF

j_call: TRBJ2-7
clone_size: NA
v_call: TRBV3-1/TRBV3-2
d_call: TRBD2
cdr3_nt: TGTGCCAGCAGCCAAGGTGGGACTAGAAAACTTTACGAGCAGTACTTC
cdr3_aa: CASSQGGTRKLYEQYF

j_call: TRBJ1-1
clone_size: NA
v_call: TRBV30
d_call: NA
cdr3_nt: TGTGCCTGGAGTGTACTTCCTCGGGCGGAAGCTTTCTTT
cdr3_aa: CAWSVLPRAEAFF

j_call: TRBJ1-5
clone_size: NA
v_call: TRBV12-3/TRBV12-4
d_call: NA
cdr3_nt: TGTGCCAGCAGACGGCGACAGACCCAGCCCCAGCATTTT
cdr3_aa: CASRRRQTQPQHF

j_call: TRBJ2-1
clone_size: NA
v_call: TRBV29-1
d_call: TRBD2
cdr3_nt: TGCAGCGTTGGTAACAGCGGGGATCCTGGAAATGAGCAGTTCTTC
cdr3_aa: CSVGNSGDPGNEQFF

j_call: TRBJ2-2
clone_size: NA
v_call: TRBV5-1
d_call: TRBD1
cdr3_nt: TGCGCCAGCAGCGCCTGGGACAGCGTTACCGGGGAGCTGTTTTTT
cdr3_aa: CASSAWDSVTGELFF

j_call: TRBJ1-2
clone_size: NA
v_call: TRBV12-3/TRBV12-4
d_call: TRBD1
cdr3_nt: TGTGCCAGCAGTTCCGACAGGGTCTATGGCTACACCTTC
cdr3_aa: CASSSDRVYGYTF

j_call: TRBJ2-5
clone_size: NA
v_call: TRBV9
d_call: TRBD1
cdr3_nt: TGTGCCAGCAGCGTAGGGACTTACCCGGACAGGCCCTTGTTGACCCAGTACTTC
cdr3_aa: CASSVGTYPDRPLLTQYF

j_call: TRBJ2-2
clone_size: few
v_call: TRBV19
d_call: NA
cdr3_nt: TGTGCCAGTAGTATAGATCCCCGTACCACCGGGGAGCTGTTTTTT
cdr3_aa: CASSIDPRTTGELFF

j_call: TRBJ2-7
clone_size: NA
v_call: TRBV2
d_call: TRBD1
cdr3_nt: TGTGCCAGCAGCTGGGACAGGGACCTACGAGAGCAGTACTTC
cdr3_aa: CASSWDRDLREQYF

j_call: TRBJ1-1
clone_size: NA
v_call: TRBV24-1
d_call: TRBD1
cdr3_nt: TGTGCCACCAGTGATGCCGGGACAGGGGACGTGAGGACTGAAGCTTTCTTT
cdr3_aa: CATSDAGTGDVRTEAFF

j_call: TRBJ2-7
clone_size: once
v_call: TRBV7-2
d_call: NA
cdr3_nt: TGTGCCAGCAGCTTAAGCGGTGTCTACGAGCAGTACTTC
cdr3_aa: CASSLSGVYEQYF

j_call: TRBJ2-2
clone_size: once
v_call: TRBV11-3
d_call: NA
cdr3_nt: TGTGCCAGCAGCTGGAGGGGCCTCGGGACCAACACCGGGGAGCTGTTTTTT
cdr3_aa: CASSWRGLGTNTGELFF

j_call: TRBJ2-5
clone_size: NA
v_call: TRBV4-2
d_call: NA
cdr3_nt: TGTGCCAGCAGCCAAGAAGGTGAGGGACGGGAGACCCAGTACTTC
cdr3_aa: CASSQEGEGRETQYF

j_call: TRBJ2-2
clone_size: NA
v_call: TRBV11-2
d_call: NA
cdr3_nt: TGTGCCAGCAGCTTTGGGGCGGGCGGGGTGAACACCGGGGAGCTGTTTTTT
cdr3_aa: CASSFGAGGVNTGELFF

j_call: TRBJ2-1
clone_size: NA
v_call: TRBV5-4
d_call: TRBD2
cdr3_nt: TGTGCCAGCAGCTCATCGAGGACTAGCGGGGCCAATGAGCAGTTCTTC
cdr3_aa: CASSSSRTSGANEQFF

j_call: TRBJ2-1
clone_size: NA
v_call: TRBV10-2
d_call: NA
cdr3_nt: TGCGCCAGTCGGCCCTTAGGGGCATACAATGAGCAGTTCTTC
cdr3_aa: CASRPLGAYNEQFF

j_call: TRBJ1-2
clone_size: NA
v_call: TRBV28
d_call: NA
cdr3_nt: TGTGCCAGCACCCCGGCCGGGGTCCCAGGAGAGGAGGGCTACACCTTC
cdr3_aa: CASTPAGVPGEEGYTF

j_call: TRBJ2-6
clone_size: NA
v_call: TRBV5-1
d_call: NA
cdr3_nt: TGCGCCAGCAGCTGGGGTAGCTCTGGGGCCAACGTCCTGACTTTC
cdr3_aa: CASSWGSSGANVLTF

j_call: TRBJ1-2
clone_size: NA
v_call: TRBV7-9
d_call: TRBD1
cdr3_nt: TGTGCCAGCAGCCCCTTCCCCCCAATCCCTCGACAGGGCCACTATGGCTACACCTTC
cdr3_aa: CASSPFPPIPRQGHYGYTF

j_call: TRBJ1-3
clone_size: NA
v_call: TRBV9
d_call: TRBD1
cdr3_nt: TGTGCCAGCAGCGTAGGTGTAGGGGGCGGCGGAAACACCATATATTTT
cdr3_aa: CASSVGVGGGGNTIYF

j_call: TRBJ2-3
clone_size: NA
v_call: TRBV5-1
d_call: TRBD2
cdr3_nt: TGCGCCAGCAGCTTGGGGCTAGCGGGGGCGGGAGCAGATACGCAGTATTTT
cdr3_aa: CASSLGLAGAGADTQYF

j_call: TRBJ2-5
clone_size: NA
v_call: TRBV18
d_call: TRBD1
cdr3_nt: TGTGCCAGCTCAGGACAGGGTCGGGAGACCCAGTACTTC
cdr3_aa: CASSGQGRETQYF

j_call: TRBJ1-2
clone_size: NA
v_call: TRBV3-1/TRBV3-2
d_call: NA
cdr3_nt: TGTGCCAGCAGCCAAGTTACCGGAAGCGGAGTCAATGGCTACACCTTC
cdr3_aa: CASSQVTGSGVNGYTF

j_call: TRBJ1-4
clone_size: few
v_call: TRBV15
d_call: NA
cdr3_nt: TGTGCCACTTCTAACAGGGCTCTCGGTGAAAAACTGTTTTTT
cdr3_aa: CATSNRALGEKLFF

j_call: TRBJ1-5
clone_size: NA
v_call: TRBV19
d_call: NA
cdr3_nt: TGTGCCAGTAGTAGGATTCTACAGGGAAAGAATCAGCCCCAGCATTTT
cdr3_aa: CASSRILQGKNQPQHF